What follows are 31 T cell receptor beta chains derived from one specimen sequenced in a study of response to subunit inactivated influenza vaccine. A single record per CDR3 protein comes from TCRdb applying MiXCR to the RT-PCR reads. The sample consists of around 190,000 distinct CDR3 sequences, 9.2% of them appearing once. Here the sequenced sample was non-naive T cells sorted from PBMCs, taken on the day of vaccination. The receptors here all came from a man aged 50-59 years who received an inactivated influenza vaccine.

The chain recombines TRBV19 with TRBJ2-6; 9 bases agree with TRBD2. The CDR3 loop spans 17 amino acids. Trimming removed 3 bases from V and 0 bases from J; junction bases left unmatched: 3. CDR1 is LNHDA, CDR2 SQIVND, per germline (reference sequence). The CDR3 loop reads CASSMLAGRSGANVLTF. The CDR3 bases are TGTGCCAGTAGTATGCTAGCGGGGCGCTCTGGGGCCAACGTCCTGACTTTC.

At least ten counts were recorded for this clonotype. The V gene is TRBV29-1, the J gene TRBJ2-5, with 8 bases lining up with TRBD1. The CDR3 is 12 amino acids. The junction had 4 bases not matched to a gene; V was cut back by 7 bases and J by 3 bases. CDR1 and CDR2 from the germline V gene are SQVTM and ANQGSEA. CDR3 in DNA: TGCAGCGCTAAGACAGGGGAAGAGACCCAGTACTTC. Protein product: CSAKTGEETQYF.

The chain has TRBV7-3 and TRBJ2-1; D may correspond to TRBD1 or TRBD2 (5 bases each). The CDR3 consists of 16 residues. V lost 5 bases and J 3 bases, leaving 17 bases between the germline ends. Per the germline V gene, CDR1 is SGHTA and CDR2 is FQGTGA. Here the CDR3 reads CASSPARGGLYNEQFF. In DNA form, the CDR3 reads TGTGCCAGCAGCCCCGCCCGGGGCGGGCTCTACAATGAGCAGTTCTTC.

V usage is TRBV7-8 and J usage is TRBJ1-6, with TRBD1 matching 9 bases. The V gene end was trimmed by 1 base and the J gene end by 10 bases; junction bases not matched to a gene: 14. The CDR3 is 18 residues long. CDR1 SGHVS and CDR2 FQNEAQ come from the germline V gene. The CDR3 DNA reads as TGTGCCAGCAGCTTAGTTACCGGGACAGGGAGTATGAGATCACCCCTCCACTTT. Translated, it gives CASSLVTGTGSMRSPLHF.

The chain combines TRBV7-8 with TRBJ2-7, with 12 bases fitting TRBD2. Per the germline V gene, CDR1 is SGHVS and CDR2 is FQNEAQ. Trimming took 9 bases from V and 2 from J; bases not matched to a gene: 8. CDR3 size: 15 residues. The CDR3 bases are TGTGCCAGAAGATCACTAGCGGGGGGTACCTACGAGCAGTACTTC. Protein: CARRSLAGGTYEQYF.

V usage is TRBV20-1 and J usage is TRBJ2-7; weak D call: TRBD2 (6 bases). Germline V gene sequence: CDR1 DFQATT, CDR2 SNEGSKA (reference sequence). The germline V and J ends were trimmed by 2 bases and 2 bases, with 10 bases remaining between them. The CDR3 spans 13 residues. CDR3 region: CSARWDLPYEQYF. The DNA of the CDR3 is TGCAGTGCTAGATGGGACTTACCCTACGAGCAGTACTTC.

The V call is TRBV2, the J call TRBJ1-2, with a weak D call TRBD1 (5 bases). Germline lookup yields CDR1 SNHLY and CDR2 FYNNEI. V lost 4 bases and J 4 bases, leaving 10 bases between the germline ends. This CDR3 is 13 amino acids long. CDR3 protein: CASSVLGTYGYTF. The CDR3 nucleotides read TGTGCCAGCAGTGTTTTGGGGACCTATGGCTACACCTTC.

This clonotype was picked up many times. The J gene is TRBJ2-7, the V gene TRBV5-1; the match to TRBD2 covers 8 bases. The germline V gene encodes CDR1 SGHRS and CDR2 YFSETQ. The length of the CDR3 is 13 residues. Unmatched junction bases numbered 7, after V lost 4 bases and J lost 7 bases. The CDR3 sequence is CASSPGTSWEQYF. As DNA, the CDR3 is TGCGCCAGCAGCCCCGGGACTAGTTGGGAGCAGTACTTC.

The chain employs TRBV18 and TRBJ1-1; no clear D gene. Trimming removed 6 bases from V and 1 base from J, with 12 bases in between. Germline CDR1 is KGHSH and CDR2 is LQKENI. The CDR3 loop spans 14 amino acids. DNA for the CDR3: TGTGCCAGCTCCCAGGTACTCCCGAACACTGAAGCTTTCTTT. Its translation: CASSQVLPNTEAFF.

This clonotype occurred a few times. The rearrangement uses TRBV5-1 and TRBJ2-7, with D possibly being TRBD1 or TRBD2 (5 bases each). The CDR3 runs 15 residues. Germline loops: CDR1 SGHRS, CDR2 YFSETQ. V was shortened by 0 bases and J by 2 bases, with 12 bases between the two germline ends. Written as DNA, the CDR3 is TGCGCCAGCAGCTTGGCATGGGGGAGTACCTACGAGCAGTACTTC. It is translated as CASSLAWGSTYEQYF. Full variable domain (missing parts from reference TRBV5-1 and TRBJ2-7): KAGVTQTPRYLIKTRGQQVTLSCSPISGHRSVSWYQQTPGQGLQFLFEYFSETQRNKGNFPGRFSGRQFSNSRSEMNVSTLELGDSALYLCASSLAWGSTYEQYFGPGTRLTVT.

This chain links TRBV10-3 with TRBJ2-1, with 8 bases matching TRBD2. This CDR3 region has 15 residues. V lost 6 bases to trimming and J lost 5 bases; unmatched junction nucleotides: 9. Germline loops: CDR1 ENHRY, CDR2 SYGVKD. The CDR3 DNA follows: TGTGCCATCAGGCCGGGACTAGAAGCCAACAATGAGCAGTTCTTC. Encoded protein: CAIRPGLEANNEQFF.

This clonotype was recorded only once. One junction end disagrees with the germline gene, perhaps due to a read error. The chain combines TRBV12-5 with TRBJ2-3; D may be TRBD2 (5 bases). The CDR3 is 13 amino acids. Germline values: CDR1 LGHNT, CDR2 FRNRAP. The CDR3 protein is CASGPSSTDTRYF. The CDR3 nucleotides are TGTGCTAGTGGTCCCTCTAGCACAGATACGCGGTATTTT. Filled out from reference TRBV12-5 and TRBJ2-3, the complete variable domain reads DARVTQTPRHKVTEMGQEVTMRCQPILGHNTVFWYRQTMMQGLELLAYFRNRAPLDDSGMPKDRFSAEMPDATLATLKIQPSEPRDSAVYFCASGPSSTDTRYFGPGTRLTVL.

This clonotype was seen at least ten times. The chain combines TRBV9 with TRBJ2-1; D remains ambiguous. V shed 4 bases and J shed 6 bases, with 14 bases lying between them. Germline assignment: CDR1 SGDLS and CDR2 YYNGEE. The CDR3 runs 14 residues. The DNA for the CDR3 is TGTGCCAGCAGCCCCCCAACCCGGGTCAATGAGCAGTTCTTC. Translation: CASSPPTRVNEQFF.

Details on this clonotype: A much larger clone lies one base from this, so it may be a read error. The rearrangement links TRBV5-6 to TRBJ2-1; TRBD2 aligns across 7 bases. The CDR3 covers 15 residues. Germline CDR1 and CDR2: SGHDT and YYEEEE. The junction had 8 bases not matched to a gene; V was cut back by 4 bases and J by 4 bases. The CDR3 region is CASSPGPSGYNEQFF. For the CDR3, the DNA is TGTGCCAGCAGCCCCGGGCCTAGCGGATACAATGAGCAGTTCTTC.

This clonotype appeared many times. This chain uses TRBV7-2 with TRBJ2-3; D remains unclear. The V end lost 6 bases, the J end lost 2 bases, and 6 bases lay between the germline ends. Germline loops: CDR1 SGHTA, CDR2 FQGNSA. This CDR3 contains 12 residues. The CDR3 region has the DNA TGTGCCAGCAGAAACCCCACAGATACGCAGTATTTT. As protein: CASRNPTDTQYF.

In this sample, this clonotype turned up many times. This chain joins TRBV28 and TRBJ1-2; 8 bases fit TRBD1. V lost 3 bases to trimming and J lost 5 bases; unmatched junction nucleotides: 2. CDR3 length: 13 residues. Germline V lookup: CDR1 MDHEN, CDR2 SYDVKM. Written as DNA, the CDR3 is TGTGCCAGCAGTTTGACAGGGGTGTATGGCTACACCTTC. Protein product: CASSLTGVYGYTF.

V usage is TRBV5-4 and J usage is TRBJ2-2; 8 nucleotides agree with TRBD2. V lost 0 bases to trimming and J lost 5 bases; unmatched junction nucleotides: 0. The CDR3 is 14 residues long. Germline lookup yields CDR1 SGHNT and CDR2 YYREEE (reference sequence). The CDR3 protein is CASSLERGTGELFF. CDR3 coding DNA: TGTGCCAGCAGCTTGGAGCGGGGGACCGGGGAGCTGTTTTTT.

This clonotype was recorded at least ten times. The rearrangement links TRBV7-9 to TRBJ1-4; D gene uncertain. Trimming stripped 5 bases from V and 0 bases from J, with 10 bases between. Germline CDR1 and CDR2: SEHNR and FQNEAQ (reference sequence). The CDR3 is made up of 15 amino acids. Written as DNA, the CDR3 is TGTGCCAGCAGCGCGCAGGCCGCAACTAATGAAAAACTGTTTTTT. Protein: CASSAQAATNEKLFF.

This clonotype was seen only a few times. The gene calls are TRBV9 and TRBJ2-3; 14 positions match TRBD2. The CDR3 is made up of 17 amino acids. Germline lookup yields CDR1 SGDLS and CDR2 YYNGEE. J was trimmed by 3 bases and V by 3 bases; bases with no gene match: 6. In nucleotides, the CDR3 is TGTGCCAGCAGCGGCGGGACTAGCGGGAGTCGGACAGATACGCAGTATTTT. Protein sequence: CASSGGTSGSRTDTQYF.

This clonotype was detected a few times. The J gene is TRBJ2-3, the V gene TRBV28; 11 bases are a match to TRBD2. The V segment lost 5 bases and the J segment 3 bases; nucleotides outside the gene matches: 10. The germline V gene encodes CDR1 MDHEN and CDR2 SYDVKM. The CDR3 length is 17 residues. CDR3 DNA: TGTGCCAGCAGTACCCCGGGACTAGCGGCGAAGACAGATACGCAGTATTTT. Translation gives CASSTPGLAAKTDTQYF. Combining the CDR3 with reference TRBV28 and TRBJ2-3 gives the whole variable domain DVKVTQSSRYLVKRTGEKVFLECVQDMDHENMFWYRQDPGLGLRLIYFSYDVKMKEKGDIPEGYSVSREKKERFSLILESASTNQTSMYLCASSTPGLAAKTDTQYFGPGTRLTVL.

The chain combines TRBV3-1 with TRBJ2-2, with D tentatively TRBD2 (6 bases). The germline CDR1 and CDR2 sequences are LGHDT and YNNKEL (reference sequence). The length of the CDR3 is 14 residues. The ends were cut back, 3 bases at V and 6 bases at J, with 11 bases in the middle. This CDR3 is CASSQGRSAGELFF. In DNA form, the CDR3 reads TGTGCCAGCAGCCAGGGGAGGAGTGCCGGGGAGCTGTTTTTT.

This clonotype was found a few times. V usage is TRBV12-3 or TRBV12-4 and J usage is TRBJ1-6, with 7 bases that match TRBD1. The CDR3 covers 14 residues. V lost 6 bases and J lost 7; bases outside the gene matches: 6. This CDR3 reads CASRMGTANSPLHF. The CDR3 coding sequence is TGTGCCAGCAGAATGGGGACAGCGAATTCACCCCTCCACTTT.

This clonotype was seen a few times. The genes are TRBV15 and TRBJ1-1; D gene ambiguous. Trimming took off 0 bases at V and 4 bases at J, with 9 bases between the two ends. There are 14 residues in the CDR3. CDR1 LNHNV and CDR2 YYDKDF come from the germline V gene (reference sequence). The CDR3 loop is CATSRDRSGTEAFF. The CDR3 DNA reads as TGTGCCACCAGCAGAGACCGATCGGGCACTGAAGCTTTCTTT.

This clonotype was observed many times. The chain recombines TRBV12-3 or TRBV12-4 with TRBJ2-3; possibly TRBD2 for D (6 bases). The CDR3 covers 13 residues. Trimming took 6 bases from V and 2 from J, leaving 9 bases between them. CDR3 sequence (DNA): TGTGCCAGCAGGGGACTCGTCACAGATACGCAGTATTTT. It specifies CASRGLVTDTQYF.

In its sample, this clonotype was seen a few times. The V gene is TRBV2, the J gene TRBJ2-3, with 15 bases identical to TRBD2. The germline V gene has CDR1 SNHLY and CDR2 FYNNEI. This CDR3 is 18 amino acids long. V lost 5 bases, J lost 3 bases, and 9 bases stayed unmatched. CDR3 in DNA: TGTGCCAGCAGTCCGAGAGGACTAGCGGGGGGGCCAACAGATACGCAGTATTTT. Its protein is CASSPRGLAGGPTDTQYF.

This chain uses TRBV5-5 with TRBJ1-1; a weak D match, TRBD1 (5 bases). V lost 0 bases to trimming and J lost 6 bases, with 12 bases between them. CDR3 length: 14 amino acids. The germline V gene encodes CDR1 SGHKS and CDR2 YYEKEE (reference sequence). The CDR3 sequence: CASSLAQGSPEAFF. Written as DNA, the CDR3 is TGTGCCAGCAGCTTGGCCCAGGGTTCGCCTGAAGCTTTCTTT.

This clonotype was counted only a few times. V and J are TRBV18 and TRBJ2-7, with 9 bases aligning to TRBD1. CDR1 is KGHSH, CDR2 LQKENI, per germline. V shed 0 bases, J shed 4 bases, and the junction held 4 bases outside the gene matches. This CDR3 is 15 amino acids long. The CDR3 bases are TGTGCCAGCTCACCACCGGGACAGGGACGGTACGAGCAGTACTTC. Its protein is CASSPPGQGRYEQYF.

This chain links TRBV20-1 with TRBJ2-2; 9 bases line up with TRBD2. The length of the CDR3 is 17 residues. Per germline, CDR1 DFQATT and CDR2 SNEGSKA (reference sequence). V lost 3 bases and J lost 3; bases outside the gene matches: 11. CDR3 sequence reads: CSARGSSAGGHTGELFF. CDR3 nucleotide sequence: TGCAGTGCTAGGGGCTCTTCCGCGGGGGGGCACACCGGGGAGCTGTTTTTT.

With regard to this clonotype: One end of the junction is discordant with germline, which a read error may explain. V gene TRBV7-7 combines with J gene TRBJ2-3; no firm D call. CDR3 length: 14 amino acids. Germline values: CDR1 SSHAT, CDR2 FNYEAQ (reference sequence). The CDR3 loop is CASSPQRSTDTQYF. The CDR3 nucleotides are TGTGCTAGCAGCCCGCAGAGAAGCACAGATACGCAGTATTTT.

This clonotype was picked up many times. The rearrangement joins TRBV6-2 or TRBV6-3 to TRBJ2-2; no firm D call. The germline V gene encodes CDR1 MNHEY and CDR2 SVGEGT. CDR3 length equals 14 residues. V shed 5 bases and J shed 3 bases, with 10 bases lying between them. CDR3 loop: CASSTTVYTGELFF. CDR3 bases: TGTGCCAGCAGTACCACCGTATACACCGGGGAGCTGTTTTTT.

There are a few counts of this clonotype. The J gene is TRBJ2-7, the V gene TRBV12-3 or TRBV12-4; D perhaps matches TRBD1 (6 bases). The CDR3 length is 13 residues. Trimming took off 5 bases at V and 2 bases at J, with 10 bases between the two ends. Written as DNA, the CDR3 is TGTGCCAGCAGTCGGACAGCCACCTACGAGCAGTACTTC. This gives the protein CASSRTATYEQYF.